This T cell receptor beta chain was retrieved from a study of shared clonotypes between healthy human individuals. Findings of the study overall: Genetic and exposure-history diversity was limited by the small donor number.

V was trimmed by 0 bases and J by 1 base, leaving 10 bases between them. The CDR3 loop spans 14 amino acids. Per the germline V gene, CDR1 is GTSNPN and CDR2 is SVGIG (reference sequence). The assay was carried out at the deep level. The DNA input per sorted-subset replicate PCR was about 0.2 ug, corresponding to some 30,000 T cell genomes. Here immunoSEQ multiplex PCR was the method, and the copy in TCRdb shows in-frame clones only, minus some. The sample consists of approximately 2.5 million clones, 93% of them appearing once. Notes on this clone: Antigen unknown. Other DNA sequences from this sample encode an identical CDR3 as well.

The sample taken for sequencing was naive CD4+ T cells from PBMCs. Sample subset: CD45RA+ positively selected. This TCR derives from a man aged 18 to 35 in good health. Some clones in this sample may be carry-over from other donors' samples. The chain carries TRBV30 and TRBJ2-7; possibly TRBD1 for D (5 bases). In nucleotides, the CDR3 is TGTGCCTGGAGTGTAGGGGCGGCGTCCTACGAGCAGTACTTC. This sequence encodes CAWSVGAASYEQYF. The entire variable domain, with the rest obtained from reference TRBV30 and TRBJ2-7, is as follows: SQTIHQWPATLVQPVGSPLSLECTVEGTSNPNLYWYRQAAGRGLQLLFYSVGIGQISSEVPQNLSASRPQDRQFILSSKKLLLSDSGFYLCAWSVGAASYEQYFGPGTRLTVT.